This TCR beta chain derives from a study of high-grade serous ovarian cancer treatment subgroups. In the study overall: Each sample yielded on average roughly 7,000 unique TCR beta rearrangements from around 14,000 reads.

Assay used: immunoSEQ multiplex PCR; TCRdb lists only in-frame clones, some missing. The data show about 5,200 clones, around 81% seen once. The tumor samples were collected prior to definitive surgery or chemotherapy. Study results and limitations: TCR relatedness rose with neoantigen level and trended with mutation load.

The V and J ends lost 5 bases and 2 bases respectively, with 15 bases between them. Per the germline V gene, CDR1 is SSHAT and CDR2 is FNYEAQ (reference sequence). The CDR3 has 15 residues. Note on this clone: Its antigen is as yet unknown.

The TCR originated in a human donor with high-grade serous ovarian cancer. What was sequenced was tumor tissue. This sequence joins TRBV7-7 and TRBJ2-5, with TRBD1 as a possible D gene (6 bases). The CDR3 reads CASSVIRGTQETQYF. The DNA for the CDR3 is TGTGCCAGCAGCGTAATCAGGGGCACTCAAGAGACCCAGTACTTC.